This T cell receptor beta chain was sequenced for a study of CD8+CD57+ T cells in acquired aplastic anemia. Whole-study context: The study obtained an average of roughly 2.9 ug of DNA from sorted CD4+ and CD8+ cells.

Remarks on this clonotype: Its antigen is not known.

Only patients with CD8+CD57+ cell expansion on flow cytometry were chosen for sequencing. The diagnosis in all patients was severe acquired aplastic anemia. Study observations and caveats: The study identified around 28 CD8+ CDR3 sequences shared by patients and controls.

The study profiled TCR beta VDJ and CDR3 using genomic DNA as template. TCRdb re-derived calls from the reads in MiXCR, one entry per CDR3 protein. This sample has hundreds of thousands of distinct CDR3 sequences; roughly a third occur once, and the top ten carry around 0.82%. Sequencing input: sorted CD4+, CD8+, or CD8+CD57+ T cells (not recorded which) from PBMCs. The clonotype was recovered from a human donor with aplastic anemia.

DNA for the CDR3: TGTGCCAGCAGCTTAGGAGCGGGGATCTACAATGAGCAGTTCTTC. It is translated as CASSLGAGIYNEQFF. The V and J genes are TRBV11-2 and TRBJ2-1; 7 bases match TRBD2. The germline V gene has CDR1 SGHAT and CDR2 FQNNGV. V lost 1 base, J lost 3 bases, and 3 bases stayed unmatched. The CDR3 sequence is 15 residues long.